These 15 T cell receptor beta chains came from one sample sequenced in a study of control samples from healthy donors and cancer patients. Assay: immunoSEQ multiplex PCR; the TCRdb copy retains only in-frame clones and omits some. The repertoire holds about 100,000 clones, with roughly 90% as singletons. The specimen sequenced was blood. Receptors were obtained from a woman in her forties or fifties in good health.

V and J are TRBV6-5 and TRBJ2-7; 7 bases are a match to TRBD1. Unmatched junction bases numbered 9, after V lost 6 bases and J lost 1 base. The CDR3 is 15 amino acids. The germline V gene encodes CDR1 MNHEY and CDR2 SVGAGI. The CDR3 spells CASSSRQGRSYEQYV. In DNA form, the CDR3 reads TGTGCCAGCAGCTCAAGACAGGGTCGGTCCTACGAGCAGTACGTC.

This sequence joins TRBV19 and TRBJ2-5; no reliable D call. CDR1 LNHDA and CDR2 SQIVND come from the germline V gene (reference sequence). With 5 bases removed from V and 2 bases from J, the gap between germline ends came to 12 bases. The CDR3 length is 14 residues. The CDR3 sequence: CASSPDRPQETQYF. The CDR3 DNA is TGTGCCAGTAGTCCCGACCGTCCACAAGAGACCCAGTACTTC.

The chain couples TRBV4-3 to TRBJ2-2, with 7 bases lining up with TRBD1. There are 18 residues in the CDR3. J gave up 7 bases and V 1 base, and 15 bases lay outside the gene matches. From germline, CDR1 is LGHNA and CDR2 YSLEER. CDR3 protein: CASSQAILTGRRSGELFF. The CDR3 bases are TGCGCCAGCAGCCAAGCTATTTTGACAGGGAGACGTAGCGGGGAGCTGTTTTTT.

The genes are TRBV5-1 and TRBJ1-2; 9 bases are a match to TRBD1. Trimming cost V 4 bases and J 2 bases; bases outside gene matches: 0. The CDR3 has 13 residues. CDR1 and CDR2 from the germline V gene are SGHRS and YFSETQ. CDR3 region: CASSGTGNYGYTF. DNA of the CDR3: TGCGCCAGCAGCGGGACAGGGAACTATGGCTACACCTTC.

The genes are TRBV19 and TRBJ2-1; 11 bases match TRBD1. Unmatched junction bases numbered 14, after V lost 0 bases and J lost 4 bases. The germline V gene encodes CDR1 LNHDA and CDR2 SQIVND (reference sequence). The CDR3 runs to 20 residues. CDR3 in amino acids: CASSIDLVAGGQGAYNEQFF. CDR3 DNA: TGTGCCAGTAGTATAGATCTAGTCGCGGGCGGACAGGGGGCTTACAATGAGCAGTTCTTC.

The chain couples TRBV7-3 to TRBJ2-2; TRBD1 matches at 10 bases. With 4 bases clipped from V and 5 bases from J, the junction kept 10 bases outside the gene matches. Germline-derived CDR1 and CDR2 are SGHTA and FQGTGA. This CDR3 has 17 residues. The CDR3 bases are TGTGCCAGCAGCTCCAGGGACAGGGGCCCCCGAACCGGGGAGCTGTTTTTT. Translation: CASSSRDRGPRTGELFF.

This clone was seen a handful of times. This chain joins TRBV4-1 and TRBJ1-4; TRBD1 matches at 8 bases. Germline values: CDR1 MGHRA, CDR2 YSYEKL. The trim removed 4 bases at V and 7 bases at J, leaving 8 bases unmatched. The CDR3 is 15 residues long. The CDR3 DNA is TGCGCCAGCAGCCGCTCGACAGGGGTGGTTGAAAAACTGTTTTTT. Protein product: CASSRSTGVVEKLFF.

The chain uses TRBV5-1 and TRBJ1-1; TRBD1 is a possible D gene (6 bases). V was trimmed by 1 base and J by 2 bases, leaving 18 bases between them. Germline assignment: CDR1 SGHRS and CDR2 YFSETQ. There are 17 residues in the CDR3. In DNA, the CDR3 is TGCGCCAGCAGCTTGTTGTCGGACAGCCGAGTAAACACTGAAGCTTTCTTT. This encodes CASSLLSDSRVNTEAFF.

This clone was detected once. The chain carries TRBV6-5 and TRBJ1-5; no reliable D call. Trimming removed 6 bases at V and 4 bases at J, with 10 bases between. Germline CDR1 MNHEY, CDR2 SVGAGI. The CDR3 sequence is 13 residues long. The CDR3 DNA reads TGTGCCAGCAGAGCCGACGGTAATCAGCCCCAGCATTTT. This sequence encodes CASRADGNQPQHF.

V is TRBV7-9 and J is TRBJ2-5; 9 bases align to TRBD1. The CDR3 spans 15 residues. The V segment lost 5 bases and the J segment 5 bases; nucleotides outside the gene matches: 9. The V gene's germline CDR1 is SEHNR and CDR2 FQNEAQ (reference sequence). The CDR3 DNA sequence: TGTGCCAGCAGCCCGGGACAGGGAGCTAGGGAGACCCAGTACTTC. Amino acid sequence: CASSPGQGARETQYF.

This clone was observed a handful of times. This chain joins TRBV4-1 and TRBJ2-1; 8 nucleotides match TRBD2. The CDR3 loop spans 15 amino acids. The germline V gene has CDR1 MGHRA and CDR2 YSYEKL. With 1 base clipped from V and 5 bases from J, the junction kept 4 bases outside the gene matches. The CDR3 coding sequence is TGCGCCAGCAGCCAAGTTGCGGGGGGAAACAATGAGCAGTTCTTC. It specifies CASSQVAGGNNEQFF.

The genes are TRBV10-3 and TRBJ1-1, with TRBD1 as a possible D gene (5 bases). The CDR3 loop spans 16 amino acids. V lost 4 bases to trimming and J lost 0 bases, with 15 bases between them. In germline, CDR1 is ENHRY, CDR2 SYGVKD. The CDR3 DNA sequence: TGTGCCATCAGTGGCCCCCGACAGAGTATGAACACTGAAGCTTTCTTT. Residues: CAISGPRQSMNTEAFF.

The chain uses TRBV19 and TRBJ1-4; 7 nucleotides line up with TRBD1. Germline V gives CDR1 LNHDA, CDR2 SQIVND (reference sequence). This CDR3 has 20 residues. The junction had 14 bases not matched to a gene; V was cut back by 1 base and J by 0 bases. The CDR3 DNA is TGTGCCAGTAGTATAGTCGGACCAGGGGGACAAGACGCAACTAATGAAAAACTGTTTTTT. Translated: CASSIVGPGGQDATNEKLFF.

CDR3 in amino acids: CASSPVTEMNTEAFF. The CDR3 nucleotides read TGTGCCAGCTCACCCGTGACAGAAATGAACACTGAAGCTTTCTTT. The rearrangement links TRBV18 to TRBJ1-1; tentative D call: TRBD1 (5 bases). Deletions cut 3 bases from V and 0 bases from J, with 11 bases between. Germline loops: CDR1 KGHSH, CDR2 LQKENI. This CDR3 has 15 residues.

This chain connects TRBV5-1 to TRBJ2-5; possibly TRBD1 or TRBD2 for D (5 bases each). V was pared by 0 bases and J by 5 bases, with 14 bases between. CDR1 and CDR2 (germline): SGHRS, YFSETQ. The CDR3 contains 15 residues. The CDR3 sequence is CASSLGDGDGETQYF. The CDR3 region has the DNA TGCGCCAGCAGCTTGGGGGACGGTGATGGCGAGACCCAGTACTTC.